This T cell receptor (beta chain) originates from a study of T cells after yellow fever vaccination (dated by TCRdb to between 2018 and 2021). Describing the broader study: Libraries from fractions with low cell numbers were prepared with the SMART-Seq v4 Ultra Low Input RNA kit. Bulk TCR alpha and beta repertoires were sequenced longitudinally to track T-cell clones before and after primary and booster YFV17D yellow fever vaccination. Two healthy male donors, one aged 18 to 30 and one aged 30 to 39 years, were included in the cohort. Bulk PBMC replicates and cell subsets were isolated from blood drawn at multiple timepoints before and after both primary and secondary immunization. What the research found in general, with its limitations: A small share of clonotypes occurred in both CD4 and CD8 compartments, likely arising from convergent recombination. The study included only two donors, which limits how far the findings can be generalized. After the booster, most clones that had expanded after primary vaccination were detected again (around 96% of CD4 and around 88% of CD8), suggesting broad maintenance of memory. FACS-sorted repertoires could contain abundant contaminating clonotypes from the bulk population, so computational filtering was required. Compared with the primary T-cell response, the secondary T-cell response was weaker but faster, peaking on day 5 rather than day 15.

The treatment or condition label on this specimen signifies: live attenuated yellow fever vaccine strain. At each blood-draw timepoint, two biological replicates of bulk PBMCs were obtained. A standard Ficoll-Paque protocol was used to isolate PBMCs from peripheral blood. TriZol was used to extract RNA from bulk PBMCs, CD4 and CD8 fractions, and dextramer-positive and dextramer-negative fractions. From the cysteine up to the phenylalanine, the CDR3 has a length of 12 residues. This entry keeps only the CDR3 DNA: 36 bases, framed from base 1. V and J lose 6 bases and 9 bases, and a span of 12 bases separates them. TCR cDNA was synthesized by 5'RACE template switching, through which a universal primer site and unique molecular identifiers were introduced. Priming for cDNA synthesis came from both the TCR alpha and TCR beta constant segments. Libraries were amplified in two PCR steps, with sample barcodes and sequencing adapters added in the second step. Libraries were sequenced on Illumina HiSeq 2500 (2x100 bp) or NovaSeq (2x150 bp). The source study handled its data this way. MIGEC handled demultiplexing of reads and collapsing into UMI consensus sequences, while MiXCR performed V(D)J alignment. Vaccine-responding clonotypes were defined with edgeR using replicate PBMC samples, requiring FDR below 0.01 and a log2 fold change above 5 up to day 15. Each bulk clonotype was labeled CD4 or CD8 based on which sequenced repertoire, CD4 or CD8, contained the clonotype at higher abundance. Clones were called with MiXCR by TCRdb after fastp trimmed the public reads at Q25, and only in-frame beta chains were retained. A single entry per CDR3 protein holds the most common genes and DNA from its merged rows. These V and J calls are TCRdb output, not the study's own analysis. The sample yields 400,000 to 650,000 distinct CDR3 sequences; 21% were counted once. The ten largest clonotypes hold about a sixth of the sample.

This clonotype was recorded a few times. Its antigen is unknown. No much larger clone is present one base from it, and per-base qualities are unavailable. The rearranged chain carries TRBV12-3 or TRBV12-4 and TRBJ2-1; the D gene lacks a confident call. The origin of this receptor is a man aged 18 to 30 who received the YFV17D yellow fever vaccine. The source material was PBMCs, sampled roughly 23 days after the first yellow fever vaccination. The nucleotide sequence reads as follows: TGTGCCAGCAGACCGGGCTCCACTGAGCAGTTCTTC. The resulting protein is CASRPGSTEQFF.